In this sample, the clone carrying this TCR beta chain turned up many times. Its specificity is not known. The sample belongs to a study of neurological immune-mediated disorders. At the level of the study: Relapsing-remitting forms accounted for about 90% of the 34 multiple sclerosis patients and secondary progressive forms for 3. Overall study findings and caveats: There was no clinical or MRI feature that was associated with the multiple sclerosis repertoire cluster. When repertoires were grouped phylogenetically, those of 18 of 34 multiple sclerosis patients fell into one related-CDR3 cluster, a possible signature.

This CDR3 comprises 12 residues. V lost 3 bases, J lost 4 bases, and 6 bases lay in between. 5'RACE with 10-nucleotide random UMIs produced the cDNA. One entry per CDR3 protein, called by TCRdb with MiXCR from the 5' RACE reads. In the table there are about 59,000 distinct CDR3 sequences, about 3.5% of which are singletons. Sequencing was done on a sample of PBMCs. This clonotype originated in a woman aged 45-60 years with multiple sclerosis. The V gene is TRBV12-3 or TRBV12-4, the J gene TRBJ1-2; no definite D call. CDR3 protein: CASSLAGYGYTF. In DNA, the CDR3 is TGTGCCAGCAGTTTGGCAGGCTATGGCTACACCTTC.